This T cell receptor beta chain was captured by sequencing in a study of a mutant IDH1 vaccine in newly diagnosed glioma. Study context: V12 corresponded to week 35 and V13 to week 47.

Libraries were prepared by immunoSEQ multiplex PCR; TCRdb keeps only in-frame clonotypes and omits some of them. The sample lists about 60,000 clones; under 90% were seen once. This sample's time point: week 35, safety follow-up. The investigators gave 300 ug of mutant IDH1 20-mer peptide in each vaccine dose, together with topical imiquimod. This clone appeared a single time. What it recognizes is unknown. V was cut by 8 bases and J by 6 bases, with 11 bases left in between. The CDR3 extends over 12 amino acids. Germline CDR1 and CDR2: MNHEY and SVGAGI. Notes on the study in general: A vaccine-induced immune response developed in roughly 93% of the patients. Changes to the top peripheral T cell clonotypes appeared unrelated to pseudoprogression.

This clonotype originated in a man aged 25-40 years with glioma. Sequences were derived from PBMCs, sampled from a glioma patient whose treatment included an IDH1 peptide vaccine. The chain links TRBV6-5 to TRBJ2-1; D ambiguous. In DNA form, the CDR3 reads TGTGCCAGCCGCGATCTGGGCAATGAGCAGTTCTTC. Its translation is CASRDLGNEQFF.